The next 18 T cell receptor beta chains were all read from a single sample in a study of T cells in narcolepsy. Sequenced by immunoSEQ multiplex PCR; TCRdb stores in-frame clones only, minus some. The repertoire consists of around 26,000 clones, with 60% to 75% occurring once and the leading ten covering around 12%. Sequencing used memory (CD45RA-) CD4+ T cells from blood. The receptors here all came from a human donor in good health.

The chain employs TRBV28 and TRBJ2-5; D perhaps matches TRBD1 (6 bases). V gave up 3 bases and J gave up 5 bases, with 16 bases separating them. CDR1 is MDHEN and CDR2 is SYDVKM in the germline V gene. The CDR3 sequence is 15 residues long. CDR3 coding DNA: TGTGCCAGCAGTTTGGGGCAGGGGAGTTTTGAGACCCAGTACTTC. Translation gives CASSLGQGSFETQYF.

Turning to this clone: An end of the junction differs from the germline gene, which may be a read error. The V and J genes are TRBV2 and TRBJ2-2, with D possibly matching TRBD2 (5 bases). The V gene's germline CDR1 is SNHLY and CDR2 FYNNEI. The CDR3 is 13 amino acids. As DNA, the CDR3 is TGTGCCAGCAGCAGCGACCGCGCCGGGGAGCCGTTTTTT. Translated, it gives CASSSDRAGEPFF.

The chain joins TRBV5-6 to TRBJ1-6; D gene ambiguous. The CDR3 loop spans 14 amino acids. The V gene lost 2 bases and the J gene lost 7 bases, with 10 bases spanning the gap. The germline V gene encodes CDR1 SGHDT and CDR2 YYEEEE. CDR3 in amino acids: CASSFSQKNSPLHF. The CDR3 bases are TGTGCCAGCAGCTTCTCACAGAAAAATTCACCCCTCCACTTT.

As regards this clone: The same CDR3 is also encoded by other DNA sequences in this sample. The V call is TRBV7-2, the J call TRBJ1-6, with a weak D call TRBD1 (5 bases). The V end lost 3 bases, the J end lost 10 bases, and 7 bases lay between the germline ends. Per the germline V gene, CDR1 is SGHTA and CDR2 is FQGNSA. The CDR3 runs to 12 residues. CDR3 sequence: CASSLGGSPLHF. CDR3 nucleotides: TGTGCCAGCAGCTTGGGGGGGTCACCCCTCCACTTT.

This clone appeared a few times. This sample also contains other DNA sequences that code for the same CDR3. The CDR3 sequence: CASRSGHSNQPQHF. CDR3 in DNA: TGTGCCAGCAGGTCGGGGCATAGCAATCAGCCCCAGCATTTT. The V and J genes are TRBV6-1 and TRBJ1-5; a weak D match, TRBD1 (5 bases). The germline CDR1 and CDR2 sequences are MNHNS and SASEGT. This CDR3 is 14 amino acids long. V was clipped by 6 bases and J by 0 bases, with 9 bases between them.

J is TRBJ2-5 and V is TRBV28; D is unclear. Germline CDR1 is MDHEN and CDR2 is SYDVKM. The CDR3 runs 13 residues. The ends were cut back, 6 bases at V and 7 bases at J, with 15 bases in the middle. CDR3 residues: CASSPRTHVTQYF. CDR3 bases: TGTGCCAGCAGCCCTAGGACGCATGTGACCCAGTACTTC.

The chain is built from TRBV28 and TRBJ2-1, with unresolved D. Looked up from germline, CDR1 is MDHEN and CDR2 is SYDVKM. The CDR3 loop spans 14 amino acids. V was cut by 5 bases and J by 4 bases, with 12 bases left in between. The CDR3 DNA follows: TGTGCCAGCAGTGCCGGCGGACGGTACAATGAGCAGTTCTTC. It encodes CASSAGGRYNEQFF.

The CDR3 here is CASSPQRTTQNSPLHF. CDR3 coding DNA: TGTGCCAGCTCACCGCAACGGACAACCCAGAATTCACCCCTCCACTTT. The rearrangement links TRBV18 to TRBJ1-6; tentatively, D is TRBD1 (5 bases). This CDR3 has 16 residues. With 3 bases removed from V and 7 bases from J, the gap between germline ends came to 16 bases. Germline V CDR1 and CDR2: KGHSH, LQKENI.

By frequency in the sample, this clone is medium-sized (0.01 to 0.1%). This rearrangement joins TRBV5-6 to TRBJ2-7, with 12 positions matching TRBD1. CDR1 and CDR2 (germline): SGHDT, YYEEEE. CDR3 length: 13 residues. After removal of 4 bases from V and 6 bases from J, the junction contained 2 bases not matched to a gene. The DNA of the CDR3 is TGTGCCAGCAGCAAGGGACAGGGGGCCGAGCAGTACTTC. This translates into CASSKGQGAEQYF.

The J gene is TRBJ2-1, the V gene TRBV7-2, with D perhaps matching TRBD2 (6 bases). The CDR3 totals 16 residues. Trimming took off 5 bases at V and 7 bases at J, with 21 bases between the two ends. Germline CDR1 SGHTA, CDR2 FQGNSA. The CDR3 DNA reads TGTGCCAGCAGCCCCGGGGGTAGGGGCACTCAAAATGAGCAGTTCTTC. It codes for CASSPGGRGTQNEQFF.

CDR3 sequence: CASSSSALASTDTQYF. For the CDR3, the DNA is TGCGCCAGCAGCTCGTCCGCACTAGCTAGCACAGATACGCAGTATTTT. This chain joins TRBV5-1 and TRBJ2-3; tentatively, D is TRBD2 (6 bases). The CDR3 is made up of 16 amino acids. The V end lost 3 bases, the J end lost 0 bases, and 14 bases lay between the germline ends. From germline, CDR1 is SGHRS and CDR2 YFSETQ.

The gene calls are TRBV27 and TRBJ2-3, with D possibly TRBD1 on 6 matching bases. The V end was cut by 5 bases, the J end by 2 bases, with 14 bases between. Germline CDR1 reads MNHEY; CDR2 reads SMNVEV (reference sequence). The CDR3 has 15 residues. The CDR3 protein is CASSRTGPSTDTQYF. CDR3 bases: TGTGCCAGCAGTCGAACAGGGCCGTCCACAGATACGCAGTATTTT.

The genes are TRBV7-2 and TRBJ1-1, with a tentative D call TRBD1 (6 bases). The germline CDR1 and CDR2 sequences are SGHTA and FQGNSA. V gave up 2 bases and J gave up 0 bases, with 7 bases separating them. The CDR3 covers 14 residues. CDR3 protein: CASSLRGVNTEAFF. The DNA of the CDR3 is TGTGCCAGCAGCTTAAGGGGGGTGAACACTGAAGCTTTCTTT.

This clone has a handful of counts. The chain combines TRBV25-1 with TRBJ2-3; TRBD2 matches 7 bases. Looked up from germline, CDR1 is MGHDK and CDR2 is SYGVNS. Trimming at V came to 7 bases and at J to 3 bases, leaving 1 base not matched to a gene. CDR3 length equals 12 residues. The CDR3 sequence: CASNGGTDTQYF. In DNA, the CDR3 is TGTGCCAGCAACGGGGGGACAGATACGCAGTATTTT.

The chain links TRBV7-2 to TRBJ1-1, with D uncertain. This CDR3 has 12 residues. Per the germline V gene, CDR1 is SGHTA and CDR2 is FQGNSA. The V and J ends lost 5 bases and 0 bases respectively, with 4 bases between them. The CDR3 reads CASSPMNTEAFF. The CDR3 coding sequence is TGTGCCAGCAGCCCTATGAACACTGAAGCTTTCTTT.

A few counts support this clone. The chain combines TRBV6-5 with TRBJ2-3, with D possibly matching TRBD1 (7 bases). CDR1 is MNHEY, CDR2 SVGAGI, per germline. CDR3 length equals 16 residues. Between the trimmed V and J ends, which lost 4 bases and 5 bases, there was a span of 19 bases. The chain's CDR3 is CASSSLGQGEVDTQYF. The CDR3 bases are TGTGCCAGCAGTTCCCTGGGTCAGGGGGAGGTAGATACGCAGTATTTT.

CDR3 coding DNA: TGTGCCAGCAGCTTAGAGGGACGCAATCAGCCCCAGCATTTT. Protein product: CASSLEGRNQPQHF. V gene TRBV7-9 combines with J gene TRBJ1-5; the D gene is possibly TRBD1 (5 bases). Trimming stripped 1 base from V and 2 bases from J, with 6 bases between. CDR1 and CDR2 (germline): SEHNR, FQNEAQ (reference sequence). This CDR3 has 14 amino acids.

The chain has TRBV7-9 and TRBJ2-7; D gene unclear. Germline loops: CDR1 SEHNR, CDR2 FQNEAQ (reference sequence). This CDR3 is 13 amino acids long. V was pared by 1 base and J by 4 bases, with 8 bases between. CDR3 sequence: CASSLGIQYEQYF. The CDR3 DNA sequence: TGTGCCAGCAGCTTAGGGATCCAATACGAGCAGTACTTC. The whole variable domain, remainder taken from reference TRBV7-9 and TRBJ2-7, is DTGVSQNPRHKITKRGQNVTFRCDPISEHNRLYWYRQTLGQGPEFLTYFQNEAQLEKSRLLSDRFSAERPKGSFSTLEIQRTEQGDSAMYLCASSLGIQYEQYFGPGTRLTVT.